The sequence of this TCR beta chain was determined in a study of cytomegalovirus exposure and HLA in healthy donors. Notes on the study in general: Beyond CMV serostatus, there was no information to go on about immune exposure. Sequencing artifact likely explains a cluster of highly shared sequence variants.

On this clone: Its antigen remains unidentified.

Germline assignment: CDR1 MDHEN and CDR2 SYDVKM. The trim removed 2 bases at V and 1 base at J, leaving 7 bases unmatched. CDR3 length equals 19 residues. Use of 60 Vbeta and 13 Jbeta primers characterized the PCR. Libraries were prepared by immunoSEQ multiplex PCR; TCRdb keeps only in-frame clonotypes and omits some of them. The data contain about 200,000 clones, approximately 79% of them singletons. This sequence was found in a man aged 45-65 years in good health and CMV-seronegative. V is TRBV28 and J is TRBJ2-2; the match to TRBD2 covers 13 bases. Sample: PBMCs. CDR3: CASSLRTSGSPGNTGELFF. The CDR3 DNA reads TGTGCCAGCAGTTTAAGGACTAGCGGGAGCCCAGGGAACACCGGGGAGCTGTTTTTT.